This T cell receptor (beta chain) was observed in a study of shared clonotypes between healthy human individuals. A note on this clone: Germline and junction disagree at one end, which may indicate a read error.

Researchers divided each subset's genomic DNA evenly across several immunoSEQ plates. TCRdb's copy holds only in-frame clones and misses some; the assay was immunoSEQ multiplex PCR. The sample lists about 680,000 clones; about three quarters were seen once. The CDR3 consists of 13 residues. Looked up from germline, CDR1 is MDHEN and CDR2 is SYDVKM. Both subsets, CD45RA+ naive and CD45RA-negative memory, were split from the CD4+ cells. Specimen: memory CD4+ T cells sorted from blood. Subset noted: CD45RA-negative fraction. The sequence was collected from a woman under 40 in good health. The chain is built from TRBV28 and TRBJ2-5, with D possibly TRBD2 on 6 matching bases. CDR3: CASSLRGGEPQYF. As DNA, the CDR3 is TGTGCCAGCAGTTTAAGGGGAGGAGAGCCCCAGTACTTC.